A single sample is the source of the 9 T cell receptor beta chains below, sequenced in a study of regulatory T cells in long-lasting Graves disease. Arm-PCR of CDR3 regions and iRepertoire HTBI primers were the basis on which TCR beta libraries were built. Using its own MiXCR run on the multiplex PCR reads, TCRdb lists one record per CDR3 protein. The sample consists of approximately 460,000 distinct CDR3 sequences, less than 20% of them appearing once. The time point: newly diagnosed GD, antithyroid drugs for less than 3 months. With RNA extracted from PBMCs as input, the TCR library was made. These data were likewise used in another study, on T cells in Graves' hyperthyroidism and ophthalmopathy.

The starting material was peripheral blood mononuclear cells (PBMCs), obtained at new diagnosis, from a patient treated with antithyroid drugs. The receptor set was obtained from a woman in her 30s with Graves disease.

This clonotype has a count of ten or more. The chain carries TRBV28 and TRBJ2-1; D uncertain. The CDR3 is made up of 12 amino acids. Germline-derived CDR1 and CDR2 are MDHEN and SYDVKM. Trimming cost V 5 bases and J 5 bases, with 7 bases left between them. Here the CDR3 DNA reads TGTGCCAGCAGTCAACTACACAATGAGCAGTTCTTC. It yields the protein CASSQLHNEQFF.

The chain uses TRBV28 and TRBJ1-3; 8 bases are a match to TRBD1. The germline CDR1 and CDR2 sequences are MDHEN and SYDVKM. The length of the CDR3 is 18 residues. J was trimmed by 3 bases and V by 3 bases; bases with no gene match: 13. The CDR3: CASSFLQGGFTRGNTIYF. The CDR3 DNA reads TGTGCCAGCAGTTTCTTACAGGGGGGATTTACTCGTGGAAACACCATATATTTT.

This clonotype was counted between two and nine times. This sequence joins TRBV7-9 and TRBJ2-1, with no clear D. The germline gives CDR1 SEHNR, CDR2 FQNEAQ (reference sequence). The CDR3 runs to 15 residues. Deletions cut 5 bases from V and 2 bases from J, with 13 bases between. The CDR3 here is CASSPPTTAYNEQFF. CDR3 DNA: TGTGCCAGCAGCCCCCCGACGACTGCCTACAATGAGCAGTTCTTC.

This clonotype was counted many times. The chain couples TRBV10-3 to TRBJ2-7; D is possibly TRBD2 (6 bases). The CDR3 has 16 amino acids. Germline lookup yields CDR1 ENHRY and CDR2 SYGVKD. Trimming left V 0 bases short and J 7 bases short, with 19 bases between. CDR3 in amino acids: CAISESWGLGTEEQYF. The CDR3 DNA follows: TGTGCCATCAGTGAGTCCTGGGGACTTGGGACCGAGGAGCAGTACTTC.

The chain is built from TRBV19 and TRBJ2-1, with TRBD2 matching over 14 bases. CDR3 length: 21 residues. Germline V gene data show CDR1 as LNHDA and CDR2 as SQIVND (reference sequence). V shed 4 bases and J 6 bases; nucleotides not matched to a gene: 20. As DNA, the CDR3 is TGTGCCAGTAGTAGGGGCCACCTGGGACTAGCGGGAGCCCTCACCACCAATGAGCAGTTCTTC. The encoded protein is CASSRGHLGLAGALTTNEQFF.

Note on this clonotype: A read error is possible here, since a much larger clone lies one base away. V usage is TRBV2 and J usage is TRBJ2-2; 7 positions match TRBD2. V lost 10 bases to trimming and J lost 4 bases; unmatched junction nucleotides: 12. This CDR3 comprises 15 residues. Germline V gene data show CDR1 as SNHLY and CDR2 as FYNNEI. CDR3 protein: CANRNGIAGTGELFF. In DNA form, the CDR3 reads TGTGCCAACAGGAATGGGATAGCGGGCACCGGGGAGCTGTTTTTT.

This clonotype was observed a few times. The chain links TRBV2 to TRBJ1-2; 8 nucleotides agree with TRBD1. The CDR3 covers 15 residues. The V gene end was trimmed by 4 bases and the J gene end by 4 bases; junction bases not matched to a gene: 8. Germline CDR1 SNHLY, CDR2 FYNNEI. CDR3 protein: CASSGRTGTTYGYTF. DNA for the CDR3: TGTGCCAGCAGTGGACGGACAGGGACAACCTATGGCTACACCTTC. The full variable domain, with the rest looked up from reference TRBV2 and TRBJ1-2, is EPEVTQTPSHQVTQMGQEVILRCVPISNHLYFYWYRQILGQKVEFLVSFYNNEISEKSEIFDDQFSVERPDGSNFTLKIRSTKLEDSAMYFCASSGRTGTTYGYTFGSGTRLTVV.

The chain joins TRBV24-1 to TRBJ2-3, with 8 bases that match TRBD1. V lost 0 bases, J lost 4 bases, and 5 bases stayed unmatched. This CDR3 contains 16 residues. Per the germline V gene, CDR1 is KGHDR and CDR2 is SFDVKD. This CDR3 reads CATSDLGRGRADTQYF. The CDR3 DNA reads TGTGCCACCAGTGATTTGGGCAGGGGGCGCGCAGATACGCAGTATTTT.

The chain carries TRBV7-9 and TRBJ2-1; 8 bases are a match to TRBD1. V lost 5 bases and J lost 6; bases outside the gene matches: 9. Germline V gene sequence: CDR1 SEHNR, CDR2 FQNEAQ (reference sequence). The CDR3 length is 15 residues. CDR3 DNA: TGTGCCAGCAGCACCGCGGGACAGGTCTTCAATGAGCAGTTCTTC. This sequence encodes CASSTAGQVFNEQFF.